A selection of T cell receptor beta chains follows, all from one sample in a study of blood T cell repertoires in COVID-19. Measured with immunoSEQ multiplex PCR; TCRdb has only the in-frame clones, and not every one. The data show about 160,000 clones, about nine tenths seen once. The source material was peripheral blood. These receptors were collected from a woman aged 55 to 70 with active or convalescent COVID-19. The CDR3 runs from the conserved cysteine through the conserved F or W. Each record gives: J gene, V gene, CDR3 protein.

J: TRBJ1-5
V: TRBV5-8
CDR3: CASTGTGYNQPQHF

J: TRBJ2-7
V: TRBV29-1
CDR3: CSVEDSGFEQYF

J: TRBJ1-2
V: TRBV2
CDR3: CASSESSGGHYTF

J: TRBJ2-1
V: TRBV5-4
CDR3: CASSSPIRGTGGPEQFF

J: TRBJ1-1
V: TRBV29-1
CDR3: CSVGGGQMNTEAFF

J: TRBJ2-3
V: TRBV6-1
CDR3: CASSSEQGGAHWYF

J: TRBJ2-7
V: TRBV9
CDR3: CASSSRDRGPYEQYF

J: TRBJ1-4
V: TRBV5-8
CDR3: CASSGGQINEKLFF

J: TRBJ1-1
V: TRBV6-6
CDR3: CASSYSGTQLYEAFF

J: TRBJ1-6
V: TRBV3-1/TRBV3-2
CDR3: CASSQGQGDNSPLHF

J: TRBJ1-4
V: TRBV6-5
CDR3: CASSDSNYKLFF

J: TRBJ1-4
V: TRBV23-1
CDR3: CASSPRRRGEKLFF

J: TRBJ1-4
V: TRBV4-3
CDR3: CASSQQGTNEKLFF

J: TRBJ2-6
V: TRBV9
CDR3: CASSQGAGANVLTF

J: TRBJ2-3
V: TRBV18
CDR3: CASSGTGADTQYF

J: TRBJ1-5
V: TRBV19
CDR3: CASSIEGQGGNQPQHF

J: TRBJ2-1
V: TRBV29-1
CDR3: CSVSILAGGPDPNEQFF

J: TRBJ2-1
V: TRBV7-9
CDR3: CASSLSGGASSYNEQFF

J: TRBJ2-7
V: TRBV6-2/TRBV6-3
CDR3: CASSTTGTGGYEQYF

J: TRBJ2-5
V: TRBV5-1
CDR3: CASSIGASGGAETQYF

J: TRBJ1-2
V: TRBV19
CDR3: CASSIGSGDHGYTF

J: TRBJ1-6
V: TRBV3-1/TRBV3-2
CDR3: CASSQEGARGSPLHF

J: TRBJ1-2
V: TRBV30
CDR3: CAWSRQGIGYTF

J: TRBJ2-1
V: TRBV7-2
CDR3: CASSSLTSGGASSEQFF

J: TRBJ1-3
V: TRBV30
CDR3: CAWSDRASGNTIYF

J: TRBJ2-7
V: TRBV29-1
CDR3: CSVEVTFGREQYF

J: TRBJ1-5
V: TRBV12-3/TRBV12-4
CDR3: CASSFTANQPQHF

J: TRBJ1-1
V: TRBV7-8
CDR3: CASSSGHYEAFF

J: TRBJ2-2
V: TRBV9
CDR3: CASSVGWAGANTGELFF